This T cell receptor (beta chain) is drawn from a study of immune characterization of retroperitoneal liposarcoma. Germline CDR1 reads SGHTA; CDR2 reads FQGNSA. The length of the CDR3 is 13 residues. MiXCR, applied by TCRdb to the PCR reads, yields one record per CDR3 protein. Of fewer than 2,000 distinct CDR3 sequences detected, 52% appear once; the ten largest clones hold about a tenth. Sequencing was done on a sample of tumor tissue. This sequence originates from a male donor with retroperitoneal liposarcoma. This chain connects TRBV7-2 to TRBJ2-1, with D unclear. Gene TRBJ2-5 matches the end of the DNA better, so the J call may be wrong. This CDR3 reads CASSLGSVETQYF. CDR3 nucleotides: TGTGCCAGCAGCCTGGGGTCGGTTGAGACCCAGTACTTC.